This TCR beta chain was recovered during a study of response to subunit inactivated influenza vaccine. CDR1 and CDR2 from the germline V gene are SGHNT and YYREEE (reference sequence). This CDR3 has 11 amino acids. V dropped 3 bases and J dropped 8 bases, with 6 bases sitting between them. This clonotype was seen only a few times. TCRdb reprocessed the RT-PCR reads with MiXCR, giving one entry per CDR3 protein. The sample records 500,000 to 600,000 distinct CDR3 sequences, roughly 12% being singletons. The sample was also linked to a second study, of T cells expressing NK-cell markers. Turning to that study: Synthesis of TCR beta cDNA relied on 5'RACE template switching carrying UMIs.

The source of this sequence is a man over 45 who received an inactivated influenza vaccine. This specimen consisted of PBMCs from blood, obtained on the day of vaccination. The chain joins TRBV5-4 to TRBJ2-1, with D perhaps TRBD1 or TRBD2 (5 bases each). Here the CDR3 reads CASSWGHEQFF. The CDR3 DNA follows: TGTGCCAGCAGCTGGGGACATGAGCAGTTCTTC.